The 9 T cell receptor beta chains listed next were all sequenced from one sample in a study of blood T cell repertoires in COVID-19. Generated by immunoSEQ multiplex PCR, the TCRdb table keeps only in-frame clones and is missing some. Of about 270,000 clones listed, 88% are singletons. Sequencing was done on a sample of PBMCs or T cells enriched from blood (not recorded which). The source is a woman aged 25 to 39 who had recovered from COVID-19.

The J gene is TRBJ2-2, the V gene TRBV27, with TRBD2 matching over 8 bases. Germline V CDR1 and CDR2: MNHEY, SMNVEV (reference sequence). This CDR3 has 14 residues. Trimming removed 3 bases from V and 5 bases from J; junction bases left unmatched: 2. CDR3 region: CASSLLAGTGELFF. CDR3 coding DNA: TGTGCCAGCAGTTTGCTAGCGGGTACCGGGGAGCTGTTTTTT.

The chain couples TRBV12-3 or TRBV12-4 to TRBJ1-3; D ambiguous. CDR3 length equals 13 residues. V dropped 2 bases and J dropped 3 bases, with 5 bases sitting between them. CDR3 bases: TGTGCCAGCAGTTTAACTCTTGGAAACACCATATATTTT. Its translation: CASSLTLGNTIYF.

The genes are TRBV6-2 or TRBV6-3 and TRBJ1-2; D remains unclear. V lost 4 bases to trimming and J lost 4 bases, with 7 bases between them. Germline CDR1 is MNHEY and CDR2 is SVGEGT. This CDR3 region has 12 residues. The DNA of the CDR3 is TGTGCCAGCAGTTTACAGAGCTATGGCTACACCTTC. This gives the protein CASSLQSYGYTF.

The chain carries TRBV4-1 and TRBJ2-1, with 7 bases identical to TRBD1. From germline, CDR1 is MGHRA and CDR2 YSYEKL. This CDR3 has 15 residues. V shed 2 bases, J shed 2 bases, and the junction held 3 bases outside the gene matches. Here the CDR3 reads CASSQRQGAYNEQFF. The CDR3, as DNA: TGCGCCAGCAGCCAAAGGCAGGGGGCCTACAATGAGCAGTTCTTC.

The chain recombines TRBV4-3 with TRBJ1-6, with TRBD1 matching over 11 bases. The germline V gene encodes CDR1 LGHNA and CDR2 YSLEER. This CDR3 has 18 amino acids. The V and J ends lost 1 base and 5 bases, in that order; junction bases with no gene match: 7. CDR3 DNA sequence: TGCGCCAGCAGCCAAGGTTTGGGACAGGGGGTGAATAATTCACCCCTCCACTTT. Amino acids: CASSQGLGQGVNNSPLHF.

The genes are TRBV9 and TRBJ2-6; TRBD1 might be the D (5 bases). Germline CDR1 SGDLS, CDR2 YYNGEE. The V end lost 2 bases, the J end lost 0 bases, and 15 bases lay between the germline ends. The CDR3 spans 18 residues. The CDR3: CASSVAGLKGSGANVLTF. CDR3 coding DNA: TGTGCCAGCAGCGTCGCAGGGCTTAAAGGCTCTGGGGCCAACGTCCTGACTTTC.

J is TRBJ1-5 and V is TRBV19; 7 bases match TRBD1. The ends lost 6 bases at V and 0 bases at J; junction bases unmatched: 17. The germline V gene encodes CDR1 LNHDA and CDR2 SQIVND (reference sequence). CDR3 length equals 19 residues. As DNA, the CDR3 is TGTGCCAGTAGCAGAGGGGACAGTACTTACCGCTATAGCAATCAGCCCCAGCATTTT. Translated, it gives CASSRGDSTYRYSNQPQHF.

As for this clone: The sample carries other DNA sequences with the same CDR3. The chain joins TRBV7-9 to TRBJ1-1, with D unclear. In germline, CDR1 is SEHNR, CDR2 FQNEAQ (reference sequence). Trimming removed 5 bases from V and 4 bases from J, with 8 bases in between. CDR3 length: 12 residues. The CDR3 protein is CASSPRGTEAFF. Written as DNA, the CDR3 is TGTGCCAGCAGCCCGCGGGGCACTGAAGCTTTCTTT.

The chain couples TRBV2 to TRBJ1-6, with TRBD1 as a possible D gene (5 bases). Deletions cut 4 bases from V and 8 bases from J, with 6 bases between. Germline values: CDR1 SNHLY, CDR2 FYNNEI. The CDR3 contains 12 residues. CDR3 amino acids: CASSVGDSPLHF. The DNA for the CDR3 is TGTGCCAGCAGTGTAGGGGATTCACCCCTCCACTTT.